The 5 T cell receptor beta chains reported below all come from one sample, sequenced in a study of siplizumab effects on memory and regulatory T cells. TCRdb's copy holds only in-frame clones and misses some; the assay was immunoSEQ multiplex PCR. The sample has roughly 92,000 clones, 85% to 95% seen once. The sample consisted of non-Treg CD4+ T cells sorted from blood. Receptors were obtained from a human donor in good health.

The chain is built from TRBV5-1 and TRBJ1-4; 8 nucleotides align to TRBD1. The CDR3 runs 16 residues. Germline lookup yields CDR1 SGHRS and CDR2 YFSETQ. The V gene end was trimmed by 1 base and the J gene end by 3 bases; junction bases not matched to a gene: 5. This CDR3 is CASSLMTGEANEKLFF. The DNA of the CDR3 is TGCGCCAGCAGCTTGATGACAGGGGAGGCTAATGAAAAACTGTTTTTT.

The chain has TRBV6-5 and TRBJ2-2; possibly TRBD1 for D (5 bases). Trimming left V 2 bases short and J 7 bases short, with 8 bases between. The CDR3 totals 13 residues. The germline V gene has CDR1 MNHEY and CDR2 SVGAGI. CDR3 bases: TGTGCCAGCAGTTACGGGGCAGGCGGGGAGCTGTTTTTT. It codes for CASSYGAGGELFF.

CDR3 DNA sequence: TGTGCCAGCAGTTTATCGTACAGGGGGCAAGATACGCAGTATTTT. Protein sequence: CASSLSYRGQDTQYF. The V gene is TRBV27, the J gene TRBJ2-3; 9 nucleotides agree with TRBD1. J gave up 5 bases and V 0 bases, and 3 bases lay outside the gene matches. The CDR3 is 15 amino acids. Germline values: CDR1 MNHEY, CDR2 SMNVEV (reference sequence).

The CDR3 DNA reads TGCGCCAGCAGCTCCACAATGCTAGCGGGGGAAGAGACCCAGTACTTC. Residues: CASSSTMLAGEETQYF. This chain uses TRBV5-1 with TRBJ2-5, with 10 bases matching TRBD2. The CDR3 sequence is 16 residues long. Germline V gene sequence: CDR1 SGHRS, CDR2 YFSETQ. J gave up 3 bases and V 3 bases, and 8 bases lay outside the gene matches.

The chain uses TRBV30 and TRBJ2-7; D is undetermined. V lost 1 base, J lost 6 bases, and 10 bases lay in between. Germline-derived CDR1 and CDR2 are GTSNPN and SVGIG (reference sequence). The CDR3 is 12 residues long. In DNA, the CDR3 is TGTGCCTGGAGTGGAGTCCCGGGCGAGCAGTACTTC. Its translation: CAWSGVPGEQYF. Based on the CDR3 plus reference TRBV30 and TRBJ2-7, the full variable domain is SQTIHQWPATLVQPVGSPLSLECTVEGTSNPNLYWYRQAAGRGLQLLFYSVGIGQISSEVPQNLSASRPQDRQFILSSKKLLLSDSGFYLCAWSGVPGEQYFGPGTRLTVT.